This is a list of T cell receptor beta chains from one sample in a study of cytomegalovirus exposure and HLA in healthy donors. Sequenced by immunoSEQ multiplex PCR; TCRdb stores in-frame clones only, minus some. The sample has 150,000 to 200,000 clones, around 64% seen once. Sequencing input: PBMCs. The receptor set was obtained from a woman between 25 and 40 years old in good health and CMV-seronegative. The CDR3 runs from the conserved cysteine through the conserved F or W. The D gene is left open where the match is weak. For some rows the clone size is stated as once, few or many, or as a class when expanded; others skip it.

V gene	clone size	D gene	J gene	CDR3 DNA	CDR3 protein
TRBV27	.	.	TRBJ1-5	TGTGCCAGCAGTCTAGGCTATCACTCAAATCAGCCCCAGCATTTT	CASSLGYHSNQPQHF
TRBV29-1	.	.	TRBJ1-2	TGCAGCGTTTCAAGCGGAGGCAATGGAGGCTACACCTTC	CSVSSGGNGGYTF
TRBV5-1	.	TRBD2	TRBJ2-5	TGCGCCAGCAGCTTAGGGCTAGCGGGACAAGAGACCCAGTACTTC	CASSLGLAGQETQYF
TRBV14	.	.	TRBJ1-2	TGTGCCAGCAGGCACTCCGGACAGCCTCACACCTTC	CASRHSGQPHTF
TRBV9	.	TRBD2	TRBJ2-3	TGTGCCAGCAGCGCCCAACCGGGACTAGCGGGAGACACAGATACGCAGTATTTT	CASSAQPGLAGDTDTQYF
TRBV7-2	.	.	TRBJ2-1	TGTGCCAGCACCACGGACAATGAGCAGTTCTTC	CASTTDNEQFF
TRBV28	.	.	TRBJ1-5	TGTGCCAGCAGTAGACAGATCAATCAGCCCCAGCATTTT	CASSRQINQPQHF
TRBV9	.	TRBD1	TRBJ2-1	TGTGCCAGCAGCGTAGCTGGGACAGGGTTCCATGAGCAGTTCTTC	CASSVAGTGFHEQFF
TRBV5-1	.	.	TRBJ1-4	TGCGCCAGCAGCCTGATGGGGGGGGAAGATGAAAAACTGTTTTTT	CASSLMGGEDEKLFF
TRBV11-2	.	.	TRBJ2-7	TGTGCCAGCAGCTTACTCCGGTACTCCTACGAGCAGTACTTC	CASSLLRYSYEQYF
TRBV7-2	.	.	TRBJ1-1	TGTGCCAGCAGCTTTTCGGTCAACACTGAAGCTTTCTTT	CASSFSVNTEAFF
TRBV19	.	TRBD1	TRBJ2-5	TGTGCCAGTAAGATCGTGGCAGGGGGCGTGGAGACCCAGTACTTC	CASKIVAGGVETQYF
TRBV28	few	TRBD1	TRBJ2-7	TGTGCCAGCAGTTTTGAAGGGGGCAGGGGCGAGCAGTACTTC	CASSFEGGRGEQYF
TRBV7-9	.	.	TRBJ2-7	TGTGCCAGCAGCCGTAAGAGGAGCTCCTACGAGCAGTACTTC	CASSRKRSSYEQYF
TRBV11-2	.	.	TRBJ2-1	TGTGCCAGCAGCTTAGGGGCGGGTACCTACAATGAGCAGTTCTTC	CASSLGAGTYNEQFF
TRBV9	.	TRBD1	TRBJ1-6	TGTGCCAGCAGTGTAACGGCGACAGGGAGGTACTCACCCCTCCACTTT	CASSVTATGRYSPLHF
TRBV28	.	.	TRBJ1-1	TGTGCCAGCAGTTTAGCGGGGGGCATGAACACTGAAGCTTTCTTT	CASSLAGGMNTEAFF
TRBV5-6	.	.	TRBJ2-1	TGTGCCAGCAGTTTAACTCTGAATGAGCAGTTCTTC	CASSLTLNEQFF
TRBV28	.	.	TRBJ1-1	TGTGCCAGCAGTTTATACAGGCAGAACACTGAAGCTTTCTTT	CASSLYRQNTEAFF
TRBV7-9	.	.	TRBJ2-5	TGTGCCAGCAGCTTAGGGCAGGGGTCGGAGACCCAGTACTTC	CASSLGQGSETQYF
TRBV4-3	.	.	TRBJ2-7	TGCGCCAGCAGCCAAGATAACGGACACTCCTACGAGCAGTACTTC	CASSQDNGHSYEQYF
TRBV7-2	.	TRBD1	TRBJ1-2	TGTGCCAGCAGTTACCCAGGGACAGGGTCCGGCTACACCTTC	CASSYPGTGSGYTF
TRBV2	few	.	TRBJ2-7	TGTGCCAGCAGGGAAGCGGGACAGAGCTCCTACGAGCAGTACTTC	CASREAGQSSYEQYF
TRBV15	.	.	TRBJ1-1	TGTGCCACCTCGGCTAGAACGAACACTGAAGCTTTCTTT	CATSARTNTEAFF
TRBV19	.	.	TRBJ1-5	TGTGCCACCTCGGCAGGTCAGGGCTATCAGCCCCAGCATTTT	CATSAGQGYQPQHF
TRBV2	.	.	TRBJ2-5	TGTGCCACCTCTCCCGGTGAAGAGACCCAGTACTTC	CATSPGEETQYF
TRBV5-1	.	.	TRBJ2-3	TGCGCCAGCAGCGCTGAGGAGTATACGCAGTATTTT	CASSAEEYTQYF
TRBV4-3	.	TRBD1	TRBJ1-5	TGCGCCAGCAGCCAAGATCGGGACAGAAATAGCAATCAGCCCCAGCATTTT	CASSQDRDRNSNQPQHF
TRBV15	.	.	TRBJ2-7	TGTGCCACCAGCAGAGACCGGGACAACTCCTACGAGCAGTACTTC	CATSRDRDNSYEQYF
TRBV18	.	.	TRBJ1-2	TGTGCCAGCTACAAAGACGGGTATGGCTACACCTTC	CASYKDGYGYTF
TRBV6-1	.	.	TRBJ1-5	TGTGCCAGCAGTGAAACTAGACCAGCCCAGCATTTT	CASSETRPAQHF
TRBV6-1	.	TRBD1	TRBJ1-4	TGTGCCAGCAGCCGACAGGGGGGCACTAATGAAAAACTGTTTTTT	CASSRQGGTNEKLFF
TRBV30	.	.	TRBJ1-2	TGTGCCTTAACAGGATATGGCTACACCTTC	CALTGYGYTF
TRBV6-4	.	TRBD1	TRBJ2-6	TGTGCCAGCAGTACCGGGACAGGGGGCTCTGGGGCCAACGTCCTGACTTTC	CASSTGTGGSGANVLTF
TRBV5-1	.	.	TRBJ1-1	TGCGCCAGCAGCTTCGATCAGTACACTGAAGCTTTCTTT	CASSFDQYTEAFF
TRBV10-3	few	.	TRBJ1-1	TGTGCCAGCAGTTACTCGAGTCCGGGTTACACTGAAGCTTTCTTT	CASSYSSPGYTEAFF
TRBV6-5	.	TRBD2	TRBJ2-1	TGTGCCAGCAGTTACACGACTAGCCCTAGTGAGCAGTTCTTC	CASSYTTSPSEQFF
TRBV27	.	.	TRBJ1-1	TGTGCCAGCCGCCCAGGGGTAGGATACACTGAAGCTTTCTTT	CASRPGVGYTEAFF
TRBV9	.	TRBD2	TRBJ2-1	TGTGTCAGCAGCCCTAGCGGGAGTGGAGATGAGCAGTTCTTC	CVSSPSGSGDEQFF
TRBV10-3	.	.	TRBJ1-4	TGTGCCATCAGTGAGTCGGTCAGGGATCGGAGAGAAAAACTGTTTTTT	CAISESVRDRREKLFF
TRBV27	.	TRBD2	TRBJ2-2	TGTGCCAGCAGCCGCGGATTAAGCGGGAAGGTCGGGGAGCTGTTTTTT	CASSRGLSGKVGELFF